This record concerns one T cell receptor beta chain sequence. This clonotype was detected many times. Its antigen remains undetermined. Base qualities are not at hand, and no much larger clone is one base apart. The sample is drawn from a study of CD8 T cells in ankylosing spondylitis (dated by TCRdb to 2016 to 2017). A note on the overall study: The study profiled T cell receptor beta repertoires in healthy donors and ankylosing spondylitis patients to find disease-linked TCR variants. The full study cohort was made up of 25 ankylosing spondylitis patients and around 100 healthy donors. Samples of peripheral blood were taken, and for ankylosing spondylitis patients, synovial fluid was collected as well.

Measured from the cysteine to the phenylalanine, the CDR3 is 15 residues long. Solely the CDR3 DNA is kept, with 45 bases framed from the first base. The germline V gene supplies CDR1 SGDLS and CDR2 YYNGEE. The junction carries 7 bases between V and J, which are trimmed by 0 bases and 0 bases respectively. The sample was run on an Illumina HiSeq 2500. TCR beta libraries were prepared by quantitative 5'-RACE with molecular barcodes. In the authors' own workflow: Disease-linked TCR variants were identified with a new computational method built on a probabilistic model of VDJ rearrangement. TCRdb reprocessed the public reads (quality trimming at Q25 with fastp, clone calling with MiXCR) and kept in-frame beta chains. Each record represents a unique CDR3 protein, reported with the most common genes and DNA among its rows. TCRdb's processing, not the study's, gives the V and J calls here. This sample is represented by around 40,000 distinct CDR3 sequences; 2.5% to 3% of them were singletons. The ten largest clones represent approximately 4.2% of the sample.

Results and caveats for the whole study, not just this receptor: According to the report, matched synovial fluid samples from ankylosing spondylitis patients were significantly enriched for the disease-linked clones. The disease-linked clones showed a CD8+ phenotype and occurred at relatively low frequencies in peripheral blood. Some motif variants had previously been reported in the synovial fluid and blood of reactive arthritis patients, which suggests shared mechanisms of disease initiation. Blood from ankylosing spondylitis patients appeared to be characterized by a TCR beta motif made up of under ten highly homologous amino acid variants.

This sequence originates from a male donor with ankylosing spondylitis or in good health (not recorded which). Rearrangement joined TRBV9 to TRBJ2-4; a tentative D call is TRBD2 (5 bases match). Material: blood, either unsorted or a sorted T cell fraction (not recorded which). The CDR3: CASSVEAGAKNIQYF. The nucleotide sequence reads TGTGCCAGCAGCGTAGAGGCGGGAGCCAAAAACATTCAGTACTTC.